A selection of T cell receptor beta chains follows, all from one sample in a study of shared clonotypes between healthy human individuals. Some clones are missing from TCRdb's copy, which holds only in-frame ones; the method was immunoSEQ multiplex PCR. The sample consists of about 600,000 clones, about 97% of them appearing once. The sequencing input was naive CD4+ T cells sorted from blood. These receptors all stem from a woman aged 30 to 39 in good health. The CDR3 runs from the conserved cysteine through the conserved F or W. A D gene is named only where the DNA matches it firmly. Size is omitted from some rows. Given values are once, few, many or a class for expanded clones.

TRBD1 TRBJ1-4 TRBV7-9 18 - TGTGCCAGCAGCTTAGCGGGTGCATCGGACAGGGGCGGAGAAAAACTGTTTTTT CASSLAGASDRGGEKLFF
TRBD2 TRBJ2-1 TRBV4-1 14 - TGCGCCAGCAGCCAAGGCCTCGGGAGCGGGAGACAGTTCTTC CASSQGLGSGRQFF
- TRBJ2-3 TRBV4-2 17 - TGTGCCAGCAGCCCCAGCCCGACAGGATTACGCACAGATACGCAGTATTTT CASSPSPTGLRTDTQYF
TRBD1 TRBJ2-7 TRBV7-2 12 - TGTGCCAGCAGCTGGACAGGATACGAGCAGTACTTC CASSWTGYEQYF
TRBD2 TRBJ2-7 TRBV6-6 14 - TGTGCCAGCAGGGTGACTAGCGGGGGTTACGAGCAGTACTTC CASRVTSGGYEQYF
- TRBJ2-7 TRBV10-3 14 - TGTGCCATCAGTGAAGCAGACCTATCCTACGAGCAGTACTTC CAISEADLSYEQYF
- TRBJ1-4 TRBV18 15 - TGTGCCAGCGCCGCGTCTCTGGGGGAGGATGAAAAACTGTTTTTT CASAASLGEDEKLFF
- TRBJ1-1 TRBV5-1 14 - TGCGCCAGCAGCTTGGGAGGGCCGAACACTGAAGCTTTCTTT CASSLGGPNTEAFF
- TRBJ1-5 TRBV19 15 - TGTGCCAGTAGTATTTCGGACAGTAGCAATCAGCCCCAGCATTTT CASSISDSSNQPQHF
TRBD2 TRBJ2-1 TRBV6-1 15 once TGTGCCAGCAGTGCGACTAGCGGGAGATCGAATGAGCAGTTCTTC CASSATSGRSNEQFF
- TRBJ2-1 TRBV5-4 12 - TGTGCCAGCAGCTCACAGGGCTATGAGCAGTTCTTC CASSSQGYEQFF
- TRBJ1-1 TRBV20-1 11 - TGCAGTGCGAGACACAGCACTGAAGCTTTCTTT CSARHSTEAFF
TRBD1 TRBJ2-7 TRBV30 14 once TGTGCCTGGAGTAAGGACAGGGTGCGTGACGAGCAGTACTTC CAWSKDRVRDEQYF
- TRBJ2-6 TRBV29-1 13 - TGCAGCGTTGAAAACTCTGGGGCCAACGTCCTGACTTTC CSVENSGANVLTF
- TRBJ1-1 TRBV6-5 15 - TGTGCCAGCAGTTACTCGAGGGCTCCGAACACTGAAGCTTTCTTT CASSYSRAPNTEAFF
- TRBJ2-7 TRBV19 15 few TGTGCCAGTAGTATTGGTGACTCGGCGAAGGTCGAGCAGTACTTC CASSIGDSAKVEQYF
- TRBJ1-2 TRBV5-4 17 once TGTGCCAGCAGCTTGGTTAGATTACAGATTGTTTTTGGTGGCTACACCTTC CASSLVRLQIVFGGYTF
TRBD1 TRBJ1-2 TRBV27 15 - TGTGCCAGCAGTCCATGGACAGGGAAGAGCCGGGGCTACACCTTC CASSPWTGKSRGYTF
- TRBJ2-3 TRBV28 16 - TGTGCCAGCAGTAACCGGCTGCGGGGCCCAGGAGATACGCAGTATTTT CASSNRLRGPGDTQYF
- TRBJ2-7 TRBV7-8 16 - TGTGCCAGCAGCCCGCCAAAGGACAGTTACTCCTACGAGCAGTACTTC CASSPPKDSYSYEQYF
- TRBJ2-3 TRBV18 13 once TGTGCCAGCTCACCGGGGGGCTCTCGTACGCAGTATTTT CASSPGGSRTQYF
- TRBJ2-7 TRBV2 13 - TGTGCCAGCCGGGACCCACTATCCTACGAGCAGTACTTC CASRDPLSYEQYF
- TRBJ2-5 TRBV2 15 - TGTGCCAGCATGGGGTGGAGAGGATTCCAAGAGACCCAGTACTTC CASMGWRGFQETQYF
- TRBJ1-1 TRBV28 14 - TGTGCCAGCACCTCGCAGGAGGGGTACACTGAAGCTTTCTTT CASTSQEGYTEAFF
TRBD1 TRBJ2-3 TRBV18 15 once TGTGCCAGCTCACTCCGGGACAGGGCGACAGATACGCAGTATTTT CASSLRDRATDTQYF
- TRBJ2-3 TRBV19 13 once TGTGCCAGTAGTTCCGTATTCACAGATACGCAGTATTTT CASSSVFTDTQYF
TRBD1 TRBJ2-7 TRBV7-9 13 - TGTGCCAGCAGTCGGGGACAGGGACGCGAGCAGTACTTC CASSRGQGREQYF
- TRBJ1-5 TRBV7-9 17 - TGTGCCAGCAGCTTATCACAGGCCCTAAGGAGCAATCAGCCCCAGCATTTT CASSLSQALRSNQPQHF
- TRBJ1-5 TRBV18 14 once TGTGCCAGCTCACCACAGGGCCCGGGTCAGCCCCAGCATTTT CASSPQGPGQPQHF
- TRBJ2-4 TRBV2 16 - TGTGCCAGCAGTGAAATGGGGGTACTAGCCAAAAACATTCAGTACTTC CASSEMGVLAKNIQYF
- TRBJ1-2 TRBV5-5 14 - TGTGCCAGCAGCCCGACAGATCTGGGCTATGGCTACACCTTC CASSPTDLGYGYTF
- TRBJ2-7 TRBV7-8 17 - TGTGCCAGCAGCTCGGCCGGGACGCCACCTGAGCGGTACGAGCAGTACTTC CASSSAGTPPERYEQYF
- TRBJ1-2 TRBV29-1 12 - TGCAGCGTTGGTGACGGAAACTATGGCTACACCTTC CSVGDGNYGYTF
- TRBJ1-5 TRBV19 14 - TGTGCCAGTAGTATTGAGGTCAGCAATCAGCCCCAGCATTTT CASSIEVSNQPQHF
- TRBJ2-7 TRBV11-2 14 - TGTGCCAGCAGCCCTTCGACGGACTTCTACGAGCAGTACTTC CASSPSTDFYEQYF
- TRBJ2-3 TRBV29-1 12 - TGCAGCGTTGGAGGAGCCAGGGATACGCAGTATTTT CSVGGARDTQYF
- TRBJ1-5 TRBV28 11 - TGTGCCAGCAGTTTAAGAGGGCCCCAGCATTTT CASSLRGPQHF
- TRBJ1-5 TRBV19 13 - TGTGCCAGTCGGACAGTCGGCAATCAGCCCCAGCATTTT CASRTVGNQPQHF
- TRBJ1-4 TRBV2 13 - TGTGCCAGCACCGTGGGCATACTTGAAAAACTGTTTTTT CASTVGILEKLFF
- TRBJ2-3 TRBV29-1 13 - TGCAGCCTTAGGTTTCCTAGCACAGATACGCAGTATTTT CSLRFPSTDTQYF
- TRBJ2-1 TRBV13 14 - TGTGCCAGCAAATTCCGGCTGGCAAGCGATGAGCAGTTCTTC CASKFRLASDEQFF
- TRBJ2-1 TRBV18 15 - TGTGCCAGCTCAAGCAGTCGGGCCCAGCCTAATGAGCAGTTCTTC CASSSSRAQPNEQFF
- TRBJ2-3 TRBV9 16 - TGTGCCAGCAGCCCCGACAATCGGGATAGCACAGATACGCAGTATTTT CASSPDNRDSTDTQYF